This T cell receptor beta chain derives from a study of blood T cells in healthy people across ages. Whole-study findings and limits: As age increased, TCR beta diversity per million T cells fell in a roughly linear fashion. Strongly correlated with naive T cell percentage was TCR beta diversity. Compared with aged donors, long-lived donors showed fewer expanded clones, suggesting selection.

Each donor had about 10 milliliters of peripheral blood drawn. V shed 5 bases and J shed 7 bases, with 27 bases lying between them. The CDR3 loop spans 17 amino acids. Germline assignment: CDR1 SGHTA and CDR2 FQGNSA. A second PCR of about 7 to 12 cycles used a sample-barcoded 5' primer and a J-beta primer mix. TCRdb used MiXCR to reprocess the 5' RACE reads, holding one entry per CDR3 protein. The table includes roughly 1,500,000 distinct CDR3 sequences, 42% detected once. This clonotype was found once. Its antigen remains unidentified. This may be a read error, as it is one base from a much larger clone.

The chain recombines TRBV7-2 with TRBJ2-7, with a weak D call TRBD2 (6 bases). The source of this sequence is a woman aged 18-29 years in good health. Sequencing was performed on blood. The CDR3 nucleotides read TGTGCCAGCAGCCCCAGGCCCCCCGGGAGAGGTTACAATGAGCAGTACTTC. As protein: CASSPRPPGRGYNEQYF.